This passage covers 18 T cell receptor beta chains from one sample sequenced in a study of vaccination and CD4 T cells after COVID-19. For these receptors, no antigen is known. Treatment here: approximately nine-day PBMC culture with coronavirus spike peptide pools or control peptides (ViraFEST assay). Those CD4+ T cells from the unexposed donor predate the COVID-19 pandemic (2011-2018). The Oncomine TCR Beta short-read assay was applied to DNA of cultured CD4+ T cells. MiXCR was run by TCRdb on the PCR reads, yielding one entry per CDR3 protein. Among 7,000 or so distinct CDR3 sequences, about 38% were seen once, and the ten largest hold under 40%. The sequencing input was CD4+ T cells from blood, cultured in vitro. These receptors all come from a human donor in good health.

This chain joins TRBV23-1 and TRBJ1-5, with TRBD1 matching 8 bases. TRBV23-1 is an open reading frame whose function is uncertain. V lost 2 bases, J lost 4 bases, and 19 bases stayed unmatched. The CDR3 runs to 20 residues. CDR3: CASSQKSGQPKNRGNQPQHF. The CDR3, as DNA: TGCGCCAGCAGTCAAAAGAGTGGGCAGCCCAAAAACAGGGGGAATCAGCCCCAGCATTTT.

The rearrangement links TRBV7-2 to TRBJ1-1; no clear D. V was clipped by 2 bases and J by 7 bases, with 14 bases between them. The CDR3 spans 14 residues. The germline CDR1 and CDR2 sequences are SGHTA and FQGNSA. The CDR3 loop reads CASSLYGGMGEAFF. The CDR3 DNA is TGTGCCAGCAGCTTATACGGAGGGATGGGTGAAGCTTTCTTT. The whole variable domain, remainder taken from reference TRBV7-2 and TRBJ1-1, is GAGVSQSPSNKVTEKGKDVELRCDPISGHTALYWYRQSLGQGLEFLIYFQGNSAPDKSGLPSDRFSAERTGGSVSTLTIQRTQQEDSAVYLCASSLYGGMGEAFFGQGTRLTVV.

The CDR3 DNA is TGTGCCAGCAGTCACCCCGGACAGGGTAGGCGTGAGCAGTTCTTC. Protein sequence: CASSHPGQGRREQFF. This rearrangement joins TRBV6-1 to TRBJ2-1; 8 bases map to TRBD1. Trimming at V came to 5 bases and at J to 9 bases, leaving 12 bases not matched to a gene. Germline CDR1 and CDR2: MNHNS and SASEGT. This CDR3 has 15 amino acids.

The chain recombines TRBV29-1 with TRBJ1-1; 7 bases are a match to TRBD1. The V segment lost 3 bases and the J segment 2 bases; nucleotides outside the gene matches: 3. The germline gives CDR1 SQVTM, CDR2 ANQGSEA. This CDR3 is built from 13 residues. For the CDR3, the DNA is TGCAGCGTTGACCGACAGGGAAACACTGAAGCTTTCTTT. This sequence encodes CSVDRQGNTEAFF.

The chain carries TRBV15 and TRBJ1-5, with a tentative D call TRBD1 (6 bases). From germline, CDR1 is LNHNV and CDR2 YYDKDF (reference sequence). The CDR3 has 15 amino acids. With 4 bases removed from V and 0 bases from J, the gap between germline ends came to 10 bases. The CDR3 DNA is TGTGCCACCAGCACTGGGACACTTAGCAATCAGCCCCAGCATTTT. Its translation: CATSTGTLSNQPQHF.

The chain recombines TRBV30 with TRBJ1-2; D is possibly TRBD1 (5 bases). Trimming took off 1 base at V and 5 bases at J, with 14 bases between the two ends. Germline values: CDR1 GTSNPN, CDR2 SVGIG (reference sequence). This CDR3 has 14 amino acids. DNA of the CDR3: TGTGCCTGGAGTGGGAGCCGGGGCGCTTATGGCTACACCTTC. The encoded protein is CAWSGSRGAYGYTF.

This chain connects TRBV2 to TRBJ2-6, with D maybe TRBD2 (6 bases). The CDR3 length is 16 residues. Germline V lookup: CDR1 SNHLY, CDR2 FYNNEI. The germline V and J ends were trimmed by 6 bases and 4 bases, with 16 bases remaining between them. CDR3 residues: CASSQGGYSGANVLTF. In DNA form, the CDR3 reads TGTGCCAGCAGCCAAGGAGGGTACTCGGGGGCCAACGTCCTGACTTTC.

The V and J genes are TRBV9 and TRBJ2-3; D assignment may be TRBD1 or TRBD2 (5 bases each). The CDR3 runs to 15 residues. Deletions cut 4 bases from V and 0 bases from J, with 12 bases between. Per germline, CDR1 SGDLS and CDR2 YYNGEE. The CDR3 DNA sequence: TGTGCCAGCAGCACGTGGGGGACCAGCACAGATACGCAGTATTTT. Residues: CASSTWGTSTDTQYF.

This clonotype has just one count. The chain links TRBV7-9 to TRBJ1-4; D is possibly TRBD1 (5 bases). This CDR3 is 11 amino acids long. From germline, CDR1 is SEHNR and CDR2 FQNEAQ (reference sequence). The V and J ends lost 4 bases and 14 bases respectively, with 11 bases between them. The CDR3 reads CASSSGPRLFF. The CDR3, as DNA: TGTGCCAGCAGCTCGGGACCTAGGCTGTTTTTT. Using reference TRBV7-9 and TRBJ1-4 for the parts outside the CDR3, the full variable domain is DTGVSQNPRHKITKRGQNVTFRCDPISEHNRLYWYRQTLGQGPEFLTYFQNEAQLEKSRLLSDRFSAERPKGSFSTLEIQRTEQGDSAMYLCASSSGPRLFFGSGTQLSVL.

This clonotype turned up a few times. The rearrangement uses TRBV20-1 and TRBJ2-2, with TRBD2 matching over 14 bases. Trimming removed 5 bases from V and 6 bases from J; junction bases left unmatched: 2. The CDR3 contains 14 residues. CDR1 is DFQATT and CDR2 is SNEGSKA in the germline V gene (reference sequence). CDR3 DNA sequence: TGCAGTGCTTGGACTAGCGGGGGGCCCGGGGAGCTGTTTTTT. Its translation: CSAWTSGGPGELFF.

This clonotype was counted between two and nine times. The rearrangement links TRBV21-1 to TRBJ2-3; TRBD2 was called by the table and not checked on the DNA. TRBV21-1 is a listed pseudogene. The CDR3 spans 14 residues. In DNA form, the CDR3 reads TGTGCCAGCAGTAGCGGGGGGCCCACAGATACGCAGTATTTT. Encoded protein: CASSSGGPTDTQYF.

The rearrangement links TRBV6-1 to TRBJ1-5; a weak D match, TRBD1 (6 bases). V dropped 6 bases and J dropped 0 bases, with 9 bases sitting between them. Germline V CDR1 and CDR2: MNHNS, SASEGT. There are 14 residues in the CDR3. CDR3 bases: TGTGCCAGCAGGGGGGCCTATAGCAATCAGCCCCAGCATTTT. Residues: CASRGAYSNQPQHF.

The chain is built from TRBV6-4 and TRBJ2-1; 16 nucleotides match TRBD2. The length of the CDR3 is 16 residues. Germline lookup yields CDR1 MRHNA and CDR2 SNTAGT. The trim removed 4 bases at V and 6 bases at J, leaving 3 bases unmatched. The CDR3 here is CASSVGTSGGANEQFF. CDR3 DNA: TGTGCCAGCAGTGTTGGGACTAGCGGGGGGGCCAATGAGCAGTTCTTC.

This clonotype was detected a few times. This chain joins TRBV7-3 and TRBJ1-1, with 8 bases matching TRBD1. This CDR3 is built from 13 residues. Per germline, CDR1 SGHTA and CDR2 FQGTGA. With V trimmed by 5 bases and J by 4 bases, 3 bases remained unmatched. The DNA of the CDR3 is TGTGCCAGCAGCCTCGACAGGGGCACTGAAGCTTTCTTT. It is translated as CASSLDRGTEAFF.

The CDR3 nucleotides are TGTGCCACCAGCAGAGTTCCAGGCATGGGTTATGGCTACACCTTC. It encodes CATSRVPGMGYGYTF. The rearrangement links TRBV15 to TRBJ1-2; D gene uncertain. The CDR3 sequence is 15 residues long. Germline CDR1 reads LNHNV; CDR2 reads YYDKDF (reference sequence). Trimming shortened V by 1 base and J by 5 bases, and 14 bases separated the two germline ends.

V gene TRBV5-1 combines with J gene TRBJ1-2; TRBD1 might be the D (5 bases). The germline CDR1 and CDR2 sequences are SGHRS and YFSETQ. The CDR3 contains 13 residues. The V end was cut by 4 bases, the J end by 8 bases, with 15 bases between. The chain's CDR3 is CASSRDFPGGYTF. The CDR3, as DNA: TGCGCCAGCAGCCGGGACTTCCCGGGGGGCTACACCTTC.

This clonotype showed up just a few times. The rearrangement joins TRBV7-3 to TRBJ2-3, with 7 positions matching TRBD1. With V trimmed by 4 bases and J by 0 bases, 4 bases remained unmatched. Germline CDR1 is SGHTA and CDR2 is FQGTGA. The CDR3 is 15 amino acids. Written as DNA, the CDR3 is TGTGCCAGCAGCTCAAACAGGGGTAGCACAGATACGCAGTATTTT. Translating gives CASSSNRGSTDTQYF. Full variable domain (outside the CDR3, taken from reference TRBV7-3 and TRBJ2-3): GAGVSQTPSNKVTEKGKYVELRCDPISGHTALYWYRQSLGQGPEFLIYFQGTGAADDSGLPNDRFFAVRPEGSVSTLKIQRTERGDSAVYLCASSSNRGSTDTQYFGPGTRLTVL.

The chain is built from TRBV4-2 and TRBJ1-1, with D possibly TRBD1 on 5 matching bases. The germline gives CDR1 LGHNA, CDR2 YNFKEQ. V shed 0 bases and J shed 9 bases, with 11 bases lying between them. CDR3 size: 13 residues. The CDR3 spells CASSQDRQGQAFF. The CDR3 coding sequence is TGTGCCAGCAGCCAAGATAGGCAGGGCCAAGCTTTCTTT.